The 8 T cell receptor beta chains given below trace back to one sample, sequenced in a study of blood T cell repertoires in COVID-19. Measured with immunoSEQ multiplex PCR; TCRdb has only the in-frame clones, and not every one. The sample lists hundreds of thousands of clones, 80% to 90% occurring once. The source material was PBMCs or T cells enriched from blood (not recorded which). The receptors derive from a man aged 30 to 39 who had recovered from COVID-19.

This clone occurred a few times. V and J are TRBV13 and TRBJ1-6, with TRBD1 as a possible D gene (5 bases). The V end was cut by 0 bases, the J end by 7 bases, with 10 bases between. Per the germline V gene, CDR1 is PRHDT and CDR2 is FYEKMQ (reference sequence). The CDR3 totals 15 residues. DNA of the CDR3: TGTGCCAGCAGCTTAGGTGACAGACAGAATTCACCCCTCCACTTT. This translates into CASSLGDRQNSPLHF.

The J gene is TRBJ2-7, the V gene TRBV15; the D gene is possibly TRBD2 (6 bases). V was pared by 2 bases and J by 4 bases, with 21 bases between. CDR3 length: 17 residues. Germline assignment: CDR1 LNHNV and CDR2 YYDKDF (reference sequence). CDR3 sequence: CATSRSVGVADGYEQYF. CDR3 sequence (DNA): TGTGCCACCAGCAGAAGCGTTGGAGTAGCGGACGGGTACGAGCAGTACTTC. Looking up the rest from reference TRBV15 and TRBJ2-7 gives the full variable domain: DAMVIQNPRYQVTQFGKPVTLSCSQTLNHNVMYWYQQKSSQAPKLLFHYYDKDFNNEADTPDNFQSRRPNTSFCFLDIRSPGLGDTAMYLCATSRSVGVADGYEQYFGPGTRLTVT.

The V call is TRBV11-2, the J call TRBJ1-3, with D perhaps TRBD1 (5 bases). This CDR3 comprises 15 residues. The V end was cut by 1 base, the J end by 8 bases, with 15 bases between. Looked up from germline, CDR1 is SGHAT and CDR2 is FQNNGV. The CDR3 DNA sequence: TGTGCCAGCAGCTTAGGGACTTCGGGGGACCACACCATATATTTT. Residues: CASSLGTSGDHTIYF.

This rearrangement joins TRBV10-2 to TRBJ2-3, with 8 bases matching TRBD1. With V trimmed by 9 bases and J by 7 bases, 9 bases remained unmatched. This CDR3 spans 13 amino acids. Germline loops: CDR1 WSHSY, CDR2 SAAADI. The CDR3 nucleotides are TGCGCCAGGTCACAGGGGGAAGGGAATACGCAGTATTTT. Amino acids: CARSQGEGNTQYF.

V and J are TRBV5-1 and TRBJ2-1, with 7 positions matching TRBD2. This CDR3 comprises 16 residues. Germline V CDR1 and CDR2: SGHRS, YFSETQ. Trimming at V came to 2 bases and at J to 2 bases, leaving 7 bases not matched to a gene. The CDR3 reads CASSFGREATYNEQFF. The CDR3 region has the DNA TGCGCCAGCAGCTTTGGCCGGGAGGCCACCTACAATGAGCAGTTCTTC.

The V gene is TRBV10-2, the J gene TRBJ1-1; 9 bases match TRBD1. Looked up from germline, CDR1 is WSHSY and CDR2 is SAAADI. The CDR3 sequence is 13 residues long. V trimming: 8 bases; J trimming: 0 bases; junction bases outside the gene matches: 1. The DNA for the CDR3 is TGCGCCAGCCGGGACAGGGTGAACACTGAAGCTTTCTTT. It yields the protein CASRDRVNTEAFF.

This CDR3 reads CASSWGLDNEQFF. CDR3 sequence (DNA): TGTGCCAGCAGCTGGGGACTTGACAATGAGCAGTTCTTC. This chain joins TRBV7-2 and TRBJ2-1; possible D gene TRBD2, 6 bases. The CDR3 is made up of 13 amino acids. Germline-derived CDR1 and CDR2 are SGHTA and FQGNSA. V was clipped by 4 bases and J by 5 bases, with 9 bases between them.

The chain recombines TRBV28 with TRBJ1-2, with TRBD1 identical over 7 bases. The junction had 2 bases not matched to a gene; V was cut back by 1 base and J by 0 bases. Germline V gives CDR1 MDHEN, CDR2 SYDVKM. The CDR3 contains 15 residues. CDR3 protein: CASSLYGTANYGYTF. DNA of the CDR3: TGTGCCAGCAGTTTATATGGGACAGCTAACTATGGCTACACCTTC.